What follows are 18 T cell receptor beta chains derived from one specimen sequenced in a study of cytomegalovirus exposure and HLA in healthy donors. PCR amplification relied on 60 Vbeta primers (plus 13 Jbeta primers). Assay used: immunoSEQ multiplex PCR; TCRdb lists only in-frame clones, some missing. The sample comprises roughly 150,000 clones, about 80% of which are singletons, and about 1.4% rests with the top ten. Sequencing was performed on PBMCs. The receptor source for this set is a middle-aged man in good health and CMV-seronegative.

The chain carries TRBV6-1 and TRBJ2-7; D remains unclear. Trimming took 0 bases from V and 3 from J, leaving 18 bases between them. Germline values: CDR1 MNHNS, CDR2 SASEGT. The CDR3 runs 17 residues. DNA of the CDR3: TGTGCCAGCAGTGAAGCAAATGGGCAACGGAAACTCTACGAGCAGTACGTC. Residues: CASSEANGQRKLYEQYV.

The J gene is TRBJ1-1, the V gene TRBV11-2; D is uncertain. In germline, CDR1 is SGHAT, CDR2 FQNNGV. This CDR3 has 13 residues. Trimming removed 1 base from V and 2 bases from J, with 5 bases in between. The CDR3 bases are TGTGCCAGCAGCTTAGGTACTAACACTGAAGCTTTCTTT. Translation: CASSLGTNTEAFF.

This sequence joins TRBV30 and TRBJ2-7; D might be TRBD1 (5 bases). Germline V gene data show CDR1 as GTSNPN and CDR2 as SVGIG (reference sequence). This CDR3 has 13 amino acids. Between the trimmed V and J ends, which lost 5 bases and 2 bases, there was a span of 13 bases. The CDR3 coding sequence is TGTGCCTGGGGTCTCCAGGGCCCCTACGAGCAGTACTTC. Its protein product is CAWGLQGPYEQYF.

The chain couples TRBV5-5 to TRBJ1-2; D uncertain. The V gene's germline CDR1 is SGHKS and CDR2 YYEKEE (reference sequence). V was clipped by 0 bases and J by 1 base, with 7 bases between them. The length of the CDR3 is 14 residues. CDR3 amino acids: CASSLGTINYGYTF. For the CDR3, the DNA is TGTGCCAGCAGCTTGGGCACTATTAACTATGGCTACACCTTC.

This chain joins TRBV19 and TRBJ2-7; unclear D gene. Trimming removed 0 bases at V and 2 bases at J, with 5 bases between. Germline lookup yields CDR1 LNHDA and CDR2 SQIVND (reference sequence). The CDR3 loop spans 13 amino acids. The CDR3 nucleotides are TGTGCCAGTAGTATAGAACTTGCCTACGAGCAGTACTTC. Protein sequence: CASSIELAYEQYF.

This clone occurred a few times. The chain employs TRBV6-1 and TRBJ2-7; 7 bases are shared with TRBD1. CDR3 size: 16 residues. The germline CDR1 and CDR2 sequences are MNHNS and SASEGT. Trimming cost V 1 base and J 3 bases; bases outside gene matches: 9. CDR3 sequence: CASSEVSGTVLYEQYV. In nucleotides, the CDR3 is TGTGCCAGCAGTGAAGTTTCCGGGACAGTCCTCTACGAGCAGTACGTC.

The CDR3 region has the DNA TGTGCCAGCATGGGTATCGGGGGAAGCTCCTACGAGCAGTACTTC. This codes for CASMGIGGSSYEQYF. The rearrangement uses TRBV28 and TRBJ2-7; a weak D match, TRBD2 (6 bases). Germline CDR1 MDHEN, CDR2 SYDVKM. This CDR3 region has 15 residues. Deletions cut 7 bases from V and 0 bases from J, with 16 bases between.

The chain links TRBV2 to TRBJ2-2; the match to TRBD2 covers 11 bases. Germline V lookup: CDR1 SNHLY, CDR2 FYNNEI. Germline trimming cut 8 bases from V and 5 bases from J; bases unmatched to any gene: 7. The CDR3 covers 15 residues. The CDR3 coding sequence is TGTGCCAGCGGCGGACTAGCGGGCTATACCGGGGAGCTGTTTTTT. Translated: CASGGLAGYTGELFF. Drawing the rest from reference TRBV2 and TRBJ2-2, the complete variable domain is EPEVTQTPSHQVTQMGQEVILRCVPISNHLYFYWYRQILGQKVEFLVSFYNNEISEKSEIFDDQFSVERPDGSNFTLKIRSTKLEDSAMYFCASGGLAGYTGELFFGEGSRLTVL.

With respect to this clone: A junction end diverges from the germline sequence, so it may reflect a read error. V gene TRBV7-6 combines with J gene TRBJ2-5; 9 bases are shared with TRBD2. This CDR3 is 17 amino acids long. The germline V gene has CDR1 SGHVS and CDR2 FNYEAQ. The CDR3 DNA reads as TGTGCCAGCGTCACCGGACTGGCTAGCGGGAACCAAGAGGCCCAGTACTTC. This translates into CASVTGLASGNQEAQYF.

The rearrangement joins TRBV7-3 to TRBJ2-3, with 14 bases that match TRBD2. The CDR3 length is 15 residues. The germline V gene encodes CDR1 SGHTA and CDR2 FQGTGA. J lost 8 bases, V lost 3 bases, and 4 bases had no gene match. CDR3 region: CASSFGLAGGGTQYF. The DNA of the CDR3 is TGTGCCAGCAGCTTCGGACTAGCGGGAGGAGGTACGCAGTATTTT.

The chain joins TRBV7-6 to TRBJ1-5; D is uncertain. The CDR3 is made up of 13 amino acids. V dropped 4 bases and J dropped 7 bases, with 11 bases sitting between them. From germline, CDR1 is SGHVS and CDR2 FNYEAQ. This chain's CDR3 is CASSSLPGQPQHF. The CDR3 coding sequence is TGTGCCAGCAGCTCCCTTCCGGGGCAGCCCCAGCATTTT.

V and J are TRBV27 and TRBJ2-7; 9 nucleotides align to TRBD2. Germline loops: CDR1 MNHEY, CDR2 SMNVEV (reference sequence). V was clipped by 0 bases and J by 6 bases; unmatched bases: 3. The length of the CDR3 is 14 residues. CDR3 DNA sequence: TGTGCCAGCAGTTTATCGCGGGAGGGCCGCGAGCAGTACTTC. Translating it yields CASSLSREGREQYF.

J is TRBJ1-1 and V is TRBV5-8, with 9 bases lining up with TRBD1. The CDR3 has 20 residues. The V and J ends lost 4 bases and 1 base, in that order; junction bases with no gene match: 20. Germline V gene lookup returns CDR1 SGHTS and CDR2 YDEGEE. The DNA for the CDR3 is TGTGCCAGCAGCGCCCGAAGGGACAGGGTCGGGAAAAGGGCGAACACTGAAGCTTTCTTT. It translates to CASSARRDRVGKRANTEAFF.

The genes are TRBV7-3 and TRBJ2-2; 10 bases align to TRBD2. This CDR3 has 14 residues. Germline trimming cut 7 bases from V and 5 bases from J; bases unmatched to any gene: 4. The V gene's germline CDR1 is SGHTA and CDR2 FQGTGA. CDR3 protein: CASTTSGVTGELFF. In nucleotides, the CDR3 is TGTGCCAGCACAACTAGCGGGGTTACCGGGGAGCTGTTTTTT.

The V and J genes are TRBV27 and TRBJ1-2; D might be TRBD1 (5 bases). The length of the CDR3 is 18 residues. Germline CDR1 is MNHEY and CDR2 is SMNVEV (reference sequence). With 4 bases removed from V and 0 bases from J, the gap between germline ends came to 21 bases. Written as DNA, the CDR3 is TGTGCCAGCAGTTCGCATTTCCATACCCAGGGCCCTAACTATGGCTACACCTTC. Its protein product is CASSSHFHTQGPNYGYTF.

The V and J genes are TRBV5-4 and TRBJ2-3; 9 nucleotides agree with TRBD2. CDR3 length equals 17 residues. V trimming: 4 bases; J trimming: 5 bases; junction bases outside the gene matches: 14. Germline V lookup: CDR1 SGHNT, CDR2 YYREEE (reference sequence). In DNA form, the CDR3 reads TGTGCCAGCAGCCCTTCAGGAGCGGGAGGTGGCGGAGATACGCAGTATTTT. This codes for CASSPSGAGGGGDTQYF.

The genes are TRBV14 and TRBJ2-7; possibly TRBD2 for D (6 bases). Trimming cost V 3 bases and J 0 bases, with 21 bases left between them. The CDR3 contains 18 residues. Per germline, CDR1 SGHDN and CDR2 FVKESK. This CDR3 is CASSHSPLSGRTSYEQYF. In DNA form, the CDR3 reads TGTGCCAGCAGCCATTCTCCCCTCTCCGGGAGAACCTCCTACGAGCAGTACTTC.

The chain combines TRBV5-5 with TRBJ1-1; 8 nucleotides agree with TRBD1. CDR3 length: 13 residues. Trimming removed 4 bases from V and 7 bases from J; junction bases left unmatched: 6. Germline V gene data show CDR1 as SGHKS and CDR2 as YYEKEE (reference sequence). The CDR3 region is CASSPDRAIEAFF. CDR3 in DNA: TGTGCCAGCAGCCCGGACAGGGCAATTGAAGCTTTCTTT. Full variable domain (remainder filled in from reference TRBV5-5 and TRBJ1-1): DAGVTQSPTHLIKTRGQQVTLRCSPISGHKSVSWYQQVLGQGPQFIFQYYEKEERGRGNFPDRFSARQFPNYSSELNVNALLLGDSALYLCASSPDRAIEAFFGQGTRLTVV.